One and the same sample provided the 6 T cell receptor beta chains below, sequenced in a study of blood T cells in healthy people across ages. A J-beta primer mix and a sample-barcoded 5' primer were used in a second PCR of about 6 to 12 cycles. TCRdb fed the 5' RACE reads into MiXCR, producing one record per CDR3 protein. The sample lists over a million distinct CDR3 sequences; 59% were seen once. Sequenced: blood. These receptors all stem from a young man in good health.

Turning to this clonotype: An end of the junction differs from the germline gene, which may be a read error. This chain uses TRBV5-4 with TRBJ2-5, with a tentative D call TRBD1 (5 bases). The better agreement between TRBJ2-7 and the DNA end casts doubt on the J call. This CDR3 has 15 amino acids. Germline V gene data show CDR1 as SGHNT and CDR2 as YYREEE (reference sequence). The CDR3 nucleotides read TGTGCCAGCTCCCCAACAACAGGACCTTCCTCCGAGCAGTACTTC. Encoded protein: CASSPTTGPSSEQYF.

This clonotype was seen a handful of times. This rearrangement joins TRBV12-3 or TRBV12-4 to TRBJ2-7; 7 bases are shared with TRBD1. J gave up 1 base and V 8 bases, and 11 bases lay outside the gene matches. CDR3 size: 15 residues. CDR3 in DNA: TGTGCCAGCTCTCAGACCCCGGGACAGTCCTACGAGCAGTACTTC. It specifies CASSQTPGQSYEQYF.

For this clonotype: One junction end does not reproduce the germline sequence, and a read error may be involved. The chain combines TRBV3-1 with TRBJ2-4; 9 bases are a match to TRBD1. Germline assignment: CDR1 LGHDT and CDR2 YNNKEL (reference sequence). This CDR3 contains 15 residues. The CDR3 coding sequence is TGTGTCAGCAGCCAAGGACAGGGGAGCAAAAACATTCAGTACTTC. Translating gives CVSSQGQGSKNIQYF. The variable domain in full, completed from reference TRBV3-1 and TRBJ2-4, reads DTAVSQTPKYLVTQMGNDKSIKCEQNLGHDTMYWYKQDSKKFLKIMFSYNNKELIINETVPNRFSPKSPDKAHLNLHINSLELGDSAVYFCVSSQGQGSKNIQYFGAGTRLSVL.

The gene calls are TRBV18 and TRBJ2-7; D is possibly TRBD1 (5 bases). The CDR3 loop spans 16 amino acids. CDR1 is KGHSH and CDR2 is LQKENI in the germline V gene. Trimming took 6 bases from V and 2 from J, leaving 20 bases between them. CDR3 amino acids: CASSPETDTRPYEQYF. The CDR3 nucleotides read TGTGCCAGCTCCCCGGAGACAGACACCAGACCCTACGAGCAGTACTTC.

The chain links TRBV29-1 to TRBJ2-4, with no clear D. TRBJ2-5 explains the end of the DNA better; the J call may be wrong. CDR1 is SQVTM and CDR2 is ANQGSEA in the germline V gene. The CDR3 runs 13 residues. In DNA, the CDR3 is TGCAGCGTTGAAACGGGTCTCCGAGAGACCCAGTACTTC. It codes for CSVETGLRETQYF.

This clonotype has just a few counts. V usage is TRBV7-2 and J usage is TRBJ1-2, with 9 bases aligning to TRBD1. The CDR3 runs 15 residues. V lost 5 bases and J lost 4; bases outside the gene matches: 8. CDR1 SGHTA and CDR2 FQGNSA come from the germline V gene. The CDR3 loop reads CASSPRGGQGYGYTF. Written as DNA, the CDR3 is TGTGCCAGCAGCCCCCGGGGGGGACAGGGCTATGGCTACACCTTC.